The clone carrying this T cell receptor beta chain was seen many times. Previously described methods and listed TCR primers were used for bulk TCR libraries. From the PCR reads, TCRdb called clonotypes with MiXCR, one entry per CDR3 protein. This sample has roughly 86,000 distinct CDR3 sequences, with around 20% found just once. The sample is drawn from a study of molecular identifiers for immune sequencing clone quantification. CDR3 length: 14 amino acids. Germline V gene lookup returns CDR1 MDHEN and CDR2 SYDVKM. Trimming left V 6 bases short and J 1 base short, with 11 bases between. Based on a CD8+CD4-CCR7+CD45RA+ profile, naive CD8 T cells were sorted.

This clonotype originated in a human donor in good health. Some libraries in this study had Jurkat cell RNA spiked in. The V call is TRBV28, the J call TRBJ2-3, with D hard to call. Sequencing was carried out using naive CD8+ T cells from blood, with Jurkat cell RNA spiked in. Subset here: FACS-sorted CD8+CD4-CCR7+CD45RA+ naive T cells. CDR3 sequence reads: CASSLEVGTDTQYF. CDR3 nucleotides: TGTGCCAGCAGCTTAGAGGTCGGCACAGATACGCAGTATTTT.